A single sample gave rise to the 18 T cell receptor beta chains below, sequenced in a study of T-cell memory formation after mild COVID-19. TCRdb analysed the 5' RACE reads with MiXCR anew, one entry per CDR3 protein. There are some 450,000 distinct CDR3 sequences in the sample; about a sixth occur only once, and approximately 21% lies in the top ten. The sequenced sample was PBMCs or a T cell subset sorted from them (not recorded which). The receptors were sampled from a man between 18 and 35 years old who had mild COVID-19 (a few samples of this study predate the infection). Cell type and time point are not known.

The chain has TRBV4-3 and TRBJ2-2; D might be TRBD1 or TRBD2, each matching 5 bases. This CDR3 is built from 20 residues. The V gene lost 0 bases and the J gene lost 6 bases, with 26 bases spanning the gap. CDR1 is LGHNA and CDR2 is YSLEER in the germline V gene. The CDR3 DNA follows: TGCGCCAGCAGCCAAGATCCCCCGGGGACGAAGGCAGGGTCCGCCGGGGAGCTGTTTTTT. It translates to CASSQDPPGTKAGSAGELFF.

This clonotype has a handful of counts. The rearrangement links TRBV7-8 to TRBJ1-4; no firm D call. The V gene's germline CDR1 is SGHVS and CDR2 FQNEAQ. CDR3 length: 16 residues. V was pared by 4 bases and J by 8 bases, with 20 bases between. The CDR3 loop reads CASSSGGDGIGEKLFF. CDR3 bases: TGTGCCAGCAGCTCTGGCGGCGACGGTATAGGCGAAAAACTGTTTTTT. The full variable domain, its missing parts supplied by reference TRBV7-8 and TRBJ1-4, is GAGVSQSPRYKVAKRGQDVALRCDPISGHVSLFWYQQALGQGPEFLTYFQNEAQLDKSGLPSDRFFAERPEGSVSTLKIQRTQQEDSAVYLCASSSGGDGIGEKLFFGSGTQLSVL.

This clonotype was counted many times. This chain connects TRBV7-2 to TRBJ2-3, with D tentatively TRBD1 or TRBD2 (6 bases each). The CDR3 contains 12 residues. The V and J ends lost 8 bases and 4 bases respectively, with 10 bases between them. Germline assignment: CDR1 SGHTA and CDR2 FQGNSA. The CDR3, as DNA: TGTGCCAGCGAGGGGGGTTCAGATACGCAGTATTTT. Its translation: CASEGGSDTQYF.

Only a few counts were recorded for this clonotype. The chain carries TRBV1 and TRBJ1-5. TRBV1 is a pseudogene segment. The length of the CDR3 is 12 residues. Here the CDR3 reads CTSSPSNQPQHF. The DNA of the CDR3 is TGCACCAGCAGCCCCTCCAATCAGCCCCAGCATTTT.

This clonotype was counted only a few times. J is TRBJ2-7 and V is TRBV7-2; 7 nucleotides align to TRBD1. Germline V gene lookup returns CDR1 SGHTA and CDR2 FQGNSA. Trimming took 4 bases from V and 3 from J; bases not matched to a gene: 9. This CDR3 comprises 15 residues. CDR3 protein: CASSSAGGANYEQYF. CDR3 nucleotides: TGTGCCAGCAGCTCCGCAGGGGGAGCCAACTACGAGCAGTACTTC. Complete variable domain (other parts from reference TRBV7-2 and TRBJ2-7): GAGVSQSPSNKVTEKGKDVELRCDPISGHTALYWYRQSLGQGLEFLIYFQGNSAPDKSGLPSDRFSAERTGGSVSTLTIQRTQQEDSAVYLCASSSAGGANYEQYFGPGTRLTVT.

This clonotype has more than one count but fewer than ten. This sequence joins TRBV20-1 and TRBJ2-5; TRBD2 aligns across 14 bases. Trimming removed 0 bases from V and 2 bases from J; junction bases left unmatched: 5. The V gene's germline CDR1 is DFQATT and CDR2 SNEGSKA (reference sequence). The CDR3 loop spans 17 amino acids. CDR3 sequence (DNA): TGCAGTGCTAGAGAGGGGACTAGCGGGGGAACGCAAGAGACCCAGTACTTC. Its translation: CSAREGTSGGTQETQYF.

The chain employs TRBV6-2 or TRBV6-3 and TRBJ2-5, with 7 bases identical to TRBD2. Germline V gene sequence: CDR1 MNHEY, CDR2 SVGEGT. Unmatched junction bases numbered 6, after V lost 5 bases and J lost 0 bases. The CDR3 runs to 15 residues. CDR3 region: CASSLADGYQETQYF. CDR3 bases: TGTGCCAGCAGTCTAGCGGATGGGTACCAAGAGACCCAGTACTTC.

The chain combines TRBV10-3 with TRBJ2-3; the D gene could be TRBD1 or TRBD2 (5 bases each). V shed 3 bases and J shed 4 bases, with 17 bases lying between them. The germline V gene has CDR1 ENHRY and CDR2 SYGVKD. The CDR3 spans 16 residues. This CDR3 is CAISEGPGRAADTQYF. The CDR3 bases are TGTGCCATCAGTGAAGGCCCGGGACGTGCCGCAGATACGCAGTATTTT.

This clonotype appeared a few times. This sequence joins TRBV27 and TRBJ2-1; D may be TRBD2 (6 bases). The CDR3 is 17 residues long. The germline V gene has CDR1 MNHEY and CDR2 SMNVEV (reference sequence). V lost 6 bases to trimming and J lost 7 bases, with 25 bases between them. CDR3 region: CASSQPTSRRGCNEQFF. Written as DNA, the CDR3 is TGTGCCAGCAGCCAACCAACTTCTAGGCGGGGTTGTAATGAGCAGTTCTTC.

The rearrangement joins TRBV28 to TRBJ2-5; tentative D call: TRBD1 (5 bases). There are 13 residues in the CDR3. Germline CDR1 reads MDHEN; CDR2 reads SYDVKM. Trimming took off 2 bases at V and 4 bases at J, with 8 bases between the two ends. CDR3 bases: TGTGCCAGCAGTTTAGTGGGGCCAGAGACCCAGTACTTC. Translating it yields CASSLVGPETQYF. The complete variable domain, with remaining parts taken from reference TRBV28 and TRBJ2-5, reads DVKVTQSSRYLVKRTGEKVFLECVQDMDHENMFWYRQDPGLGLRLIYFSYDVKMKEKGDIPEGYSVSREKKERFSLILESASTNQTSMYLCASSLVGPETQYFGPGTRLLVL.

This clonotype occurred once. V and J are TRBV4-1 and TRBJ1-1; possibly TRBD1 for D (5 bases). Trimming pared 1 base from V and 13 bases from J, leaving 13 bases between. The CDR3 loop spans 12 amino acids. CDR1 and CDR2 from the germline V gene are MGHRA and YSYEKL. For the CDR3, the DNA is TGCGCCAGCAGCCAAGCTCCAGGGCTTAGTTTCTTT. Translating it yields CASSQAPGLSFF.

The chain recombines TRBV12-3 or TRBV12-4 with TRBJ1-4; D ambiguous. The CDR3 contains 13 residues. V was pared by 5 bases and J by 7 bases, with 11 bases between. CDR3 nucleotides: TGTGCCAGCAGTAAGGCGCCCGGTGAAAAACTGTTTTTT. Its translation: CASSKAPGEKLFF.

This clonotype showed up just a few times. V gene TRBV10-3 combines with J gene TRBJ1-1; 9 nucleotides match TRBD1. The V gene's germline CDR1 is ENHRY and CDR2 SYGVKD. V shed 6 bases, J shed 11 bases, and the junction held 4 bases outside the gene matches. There are 11 residues in the CDR3. The CDR3 DNA reads TGTGCCATCAGCGCTGACAGGGGGGCTTTCTTT. The encoded protein is CAISADRGAFF.

The chain links TRBV5-1 to TRBJ2-2, with a tentative D call TRBD1 (6 bases). The germline CDR1 and CDR2 sequences are SGHRS and YFSETQ. V lost 4 bases and J 2 bases, leaving 9 bases between the germline ends. This CDR3 has 14 residues. In nucleotides, the CDR3 is TGCGCCAGCAGCGAGGGGGTTAACACCGGGGAGCTGTTTTTT. Residues: CASSEGVNTGELFF.

V and J are TRBV4-3 and TRBJ2-2; the match to TRBD1 covers 8 bases. The CDR3 covers 14 residues. Germline CDR1 and CDR2: LGHNA and YSLEER. After removal of 4 bases from V and 3 bases from J, the junction contained 1 base not matched to a gene. The CDR3 bases are TGCGCCAGCAGCCCGACAGGGGACACCGGGGAGCTGTTTTTT. It encodes CASSPTGDTGELFF.

This clonotype was counted between two and nine times. The chain uses TRBV7-9 and TRBJ2-7, with 8 positions matching TRBD2. The length of the CDR3 is 15 residues. Germline CDR1 is SEHNR and CDR2 is FQNEAQ (reference sequence). V shed 5 bases and J 3 bases; nucleotides not matched to a gene: 9. The CDR3 sequence: CASSPSGLLDYEQYV. Written as DNA, the CDR3 is TGTGCCAGCAGCCCTAGCGGGTTGCTAGACTACGAGCAGTACGTC.

The V call is TRBV6-2 or TRBV6-3, the J call TRBJ1-2; unclear D gene. Germline assignment: CDR1 MNHEY and CDR2 SVGEGT. V lost 2 bases and J 7 bases, leaving 17 bases between the germline ends. The CDR3 runs 15 residues. The CDR3 loop is CASSYRSLSGSGYTF. The CDR3 DNA reads TGTGCCAGCAGTTACCGGTCCCTTTCTGGGTCTGGCTACACCTTC.

Many counts were recorded for this clonotype. The chain uses TRBV5-1 and TRBJ1-2; 10 nucleotides match TRBD1. The CDR3 consists of 14 residues. Germline loops: CDR1 SGHRS, CDR2 YFSETQ. V lost 4 bases to trimming and J lost 4 bases; unmatched junction nucleotides: 4. CDR3 nucleotide sequence: TGCGCCAGCAGCGCCGGGACAGGGGCCTATGGCTACACCTTC. It specifies CASSAGTGAYGYTF.